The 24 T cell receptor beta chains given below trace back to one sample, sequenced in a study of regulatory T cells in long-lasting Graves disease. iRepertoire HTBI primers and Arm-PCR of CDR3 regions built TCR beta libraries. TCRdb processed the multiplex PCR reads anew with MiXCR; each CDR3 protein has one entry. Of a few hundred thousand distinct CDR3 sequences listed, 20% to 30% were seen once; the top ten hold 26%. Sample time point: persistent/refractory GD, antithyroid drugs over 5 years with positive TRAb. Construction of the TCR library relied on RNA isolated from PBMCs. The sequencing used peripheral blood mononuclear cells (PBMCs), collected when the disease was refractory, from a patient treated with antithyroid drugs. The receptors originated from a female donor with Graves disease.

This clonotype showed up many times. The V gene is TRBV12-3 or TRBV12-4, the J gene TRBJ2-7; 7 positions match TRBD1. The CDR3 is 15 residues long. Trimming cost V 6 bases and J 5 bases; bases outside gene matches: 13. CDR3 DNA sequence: TGTGCCAGCAGCCAGGAAGCAGGGGGTTACGACGAGCAGTACTTC. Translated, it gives CASSQEAGGYDEQYF.

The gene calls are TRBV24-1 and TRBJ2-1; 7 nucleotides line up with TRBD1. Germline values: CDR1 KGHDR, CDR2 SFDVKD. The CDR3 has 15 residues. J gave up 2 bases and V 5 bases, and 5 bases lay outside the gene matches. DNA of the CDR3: TGTGCCACCAGTGGCCCGACAGGGACCTACAATGAGCAGTTCTTC. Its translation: CATSGPTGTYNEQFF.

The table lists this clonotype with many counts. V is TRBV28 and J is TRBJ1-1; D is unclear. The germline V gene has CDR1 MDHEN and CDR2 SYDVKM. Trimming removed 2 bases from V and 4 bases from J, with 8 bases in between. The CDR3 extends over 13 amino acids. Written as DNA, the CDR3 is TGTGCCAGCAGTTTACTTTCCCCCACTGAAGCTTTCTTT. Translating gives CASSLLSPTEAFF.

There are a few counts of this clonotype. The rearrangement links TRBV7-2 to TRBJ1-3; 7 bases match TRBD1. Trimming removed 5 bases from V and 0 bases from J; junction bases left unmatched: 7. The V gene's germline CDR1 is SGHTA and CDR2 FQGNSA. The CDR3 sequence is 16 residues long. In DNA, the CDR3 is TGTGCCAGCAGCCCTGGGGGACAGTTCTCTGGAAACACCATATATTTT. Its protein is CASSPGGQFSGNTIYF.

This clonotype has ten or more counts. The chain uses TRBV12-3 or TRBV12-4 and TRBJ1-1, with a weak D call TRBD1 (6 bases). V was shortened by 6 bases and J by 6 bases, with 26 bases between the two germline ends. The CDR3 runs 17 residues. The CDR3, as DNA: TGTGCCAGCAGCTCCGACCGCACAGGGACCCTTATCGCTGAAGCTTTCTTT. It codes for CASSSDRTGTLIAEAFF.

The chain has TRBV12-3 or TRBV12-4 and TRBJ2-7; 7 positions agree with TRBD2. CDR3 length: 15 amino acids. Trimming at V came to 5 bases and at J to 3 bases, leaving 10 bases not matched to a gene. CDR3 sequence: CASSGGGGQSYEQYF. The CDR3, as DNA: TGTGCCAGCAGTGGGGGGGGAGGGCAAAGCTACGAGCAGTACTTC.

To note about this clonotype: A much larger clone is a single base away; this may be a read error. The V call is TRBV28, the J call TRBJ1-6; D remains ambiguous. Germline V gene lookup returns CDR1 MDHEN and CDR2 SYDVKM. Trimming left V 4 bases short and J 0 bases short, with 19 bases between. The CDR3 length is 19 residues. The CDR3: CASSSRVVAESSYNSPLHF. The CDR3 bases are TGTGCCAGCAGTTCCCGGGTGGTTGCGGAGAGCTCCTATAATTCACCCCTCCACTTT.

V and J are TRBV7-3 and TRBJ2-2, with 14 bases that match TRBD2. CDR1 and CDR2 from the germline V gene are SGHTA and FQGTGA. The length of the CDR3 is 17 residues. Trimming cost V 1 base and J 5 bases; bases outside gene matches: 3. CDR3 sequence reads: CASSLIGTSGRTGELFF. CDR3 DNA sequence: TGTGCCAGCAGCTTAATCGGGACTAGCGGGAGAACCGGGGAGCTGTTTTTT.

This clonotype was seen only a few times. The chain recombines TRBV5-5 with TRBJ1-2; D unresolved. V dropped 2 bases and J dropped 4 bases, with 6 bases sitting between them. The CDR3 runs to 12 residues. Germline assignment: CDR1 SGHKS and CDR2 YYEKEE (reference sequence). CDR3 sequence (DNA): TGTGCCAGCAGCTTATCAGTCTATGGCTACACCTTC. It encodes CASSLSVYGYTF.

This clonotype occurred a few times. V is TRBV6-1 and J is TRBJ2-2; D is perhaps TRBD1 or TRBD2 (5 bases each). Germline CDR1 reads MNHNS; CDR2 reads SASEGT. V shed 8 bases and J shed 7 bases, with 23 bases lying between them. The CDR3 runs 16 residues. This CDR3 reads CASAQSPGRANGELFF. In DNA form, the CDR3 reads TGTGCCAGCGCTCAGTCCCCGGGACGAGCGAACGGGGAGCTGTTTTTT.

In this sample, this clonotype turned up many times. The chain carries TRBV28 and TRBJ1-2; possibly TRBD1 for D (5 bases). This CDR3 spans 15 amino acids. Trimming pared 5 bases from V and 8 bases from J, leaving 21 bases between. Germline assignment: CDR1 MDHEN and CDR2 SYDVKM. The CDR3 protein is CASSPSGSGEWGYTF. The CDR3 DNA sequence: TGTGCCAGCAGTCCCTCCGGATCGGGGGAGTGGGGCTACACCTTC.

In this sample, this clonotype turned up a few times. The CDR3 sequence is CASSSSVQETQYF. The CDR3 DNA follows: TGCGCCAGCAGCTCGTCGGTCCAAGAGACCCAGTACTTC. The chain joins TRBV5-1 to TRBJ2-5, with D unclear. V was shortened by 3 bases and J by 1 base, with 7 bases between the two germline ends. The V gene's germline CDR1 is SGHRS and CDR2 YFSETQ. This CDR3 has 13 amino acids.

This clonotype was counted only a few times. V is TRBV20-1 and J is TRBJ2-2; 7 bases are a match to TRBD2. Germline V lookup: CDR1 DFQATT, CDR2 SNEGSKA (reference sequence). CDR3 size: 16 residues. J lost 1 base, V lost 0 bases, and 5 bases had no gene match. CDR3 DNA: TGCAGTGCTAGAGATGCTAGCGGAAAGAACACCGGGGAGCTGTTTTTT. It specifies CSARDASGKNTGELFF.

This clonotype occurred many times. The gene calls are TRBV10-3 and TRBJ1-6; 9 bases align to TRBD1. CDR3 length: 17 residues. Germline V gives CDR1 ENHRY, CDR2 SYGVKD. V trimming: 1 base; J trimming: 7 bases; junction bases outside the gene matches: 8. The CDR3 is CAISEYGTGGRNSPLHF. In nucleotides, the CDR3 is TGTGCCATCAGTGAGTACGGAACAGGGGGCCGGAATTCACCCCTCCACTTT.

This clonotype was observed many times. CDR3: CASSRGLAETQYF. Here the CDR3 DNA reads TGTGCCAGCAGCCGAGGACTGGCAGAGACCCAGTACTTC. This chain uses TRBV7-3 with TRBJ2-5, with a weak D call TRBD2 (5 bases). The length of the CDR3 is 13 residues. The ends were cut back, 5 bases at V and 4 bases at J, with 11 bases in the middle. In germline, CDR1 is SGHTA, CDR2 FQGTGA.

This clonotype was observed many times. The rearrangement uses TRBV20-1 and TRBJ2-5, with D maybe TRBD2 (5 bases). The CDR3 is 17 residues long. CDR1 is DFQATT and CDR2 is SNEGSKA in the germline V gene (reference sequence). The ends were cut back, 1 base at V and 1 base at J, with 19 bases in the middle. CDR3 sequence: CSARVGRGSYGQETQYF. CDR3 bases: TGCAGTGCTAGAGTGGGTCGAGGGAGTTATGGCCAAGAGACCCAGTACTTC.

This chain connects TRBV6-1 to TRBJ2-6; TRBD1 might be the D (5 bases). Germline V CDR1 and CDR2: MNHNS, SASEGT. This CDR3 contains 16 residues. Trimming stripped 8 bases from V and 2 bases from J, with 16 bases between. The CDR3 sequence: CASDSLGTPGANVLTF. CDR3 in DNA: TGTGCCAGCGACAGTTTGGGTACTCCTGGGGCCAACGTCCTGACTTTC.

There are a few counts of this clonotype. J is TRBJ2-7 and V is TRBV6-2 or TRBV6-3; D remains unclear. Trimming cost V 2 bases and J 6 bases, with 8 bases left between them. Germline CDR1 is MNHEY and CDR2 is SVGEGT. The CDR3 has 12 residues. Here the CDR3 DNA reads TGTGCCAGCAGTTACCCGAGGACCGAGCAGTACTTC. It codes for CASSYPRTEQYF.

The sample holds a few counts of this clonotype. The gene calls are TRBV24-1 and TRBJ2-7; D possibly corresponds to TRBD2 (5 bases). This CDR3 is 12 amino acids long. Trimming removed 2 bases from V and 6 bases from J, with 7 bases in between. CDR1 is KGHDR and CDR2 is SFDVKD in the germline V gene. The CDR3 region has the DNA TGTGCCACCAGTGATTCCCGGGGCGAGCAGTACTTC. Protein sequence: CATSDSRGEQYF.

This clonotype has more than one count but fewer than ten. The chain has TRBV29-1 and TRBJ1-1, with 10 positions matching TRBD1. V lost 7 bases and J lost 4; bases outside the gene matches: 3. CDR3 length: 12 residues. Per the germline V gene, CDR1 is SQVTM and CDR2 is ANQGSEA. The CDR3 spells CSERTGGTEAFF. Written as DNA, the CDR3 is TGCAGCGAACGGACAGGGGGCACTGAAGCTTTCTTT.

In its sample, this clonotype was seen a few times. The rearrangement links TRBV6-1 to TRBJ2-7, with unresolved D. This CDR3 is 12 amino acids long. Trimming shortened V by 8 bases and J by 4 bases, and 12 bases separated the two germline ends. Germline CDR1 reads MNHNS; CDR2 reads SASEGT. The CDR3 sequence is CASVNLRYEQYF. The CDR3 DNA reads TGTGCCAGCGTAAACCTCCGTTACGAGCAGTACTTC.

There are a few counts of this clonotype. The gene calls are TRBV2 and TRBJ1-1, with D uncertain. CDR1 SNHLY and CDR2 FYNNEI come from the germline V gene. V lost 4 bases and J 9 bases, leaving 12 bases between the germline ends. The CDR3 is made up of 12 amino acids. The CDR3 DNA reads TGTGCCAGCAGTGCGGAGGTTGGTAAAGCTTTCTTT. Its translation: CASSAEVGKAFF.

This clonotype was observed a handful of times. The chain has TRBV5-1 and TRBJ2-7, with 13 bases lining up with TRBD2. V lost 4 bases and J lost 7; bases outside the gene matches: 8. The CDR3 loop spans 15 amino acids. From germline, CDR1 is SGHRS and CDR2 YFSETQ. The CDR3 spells CASSPGLAGPTEQYF. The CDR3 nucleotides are TGCGCCAGCAGCCCGGGACTAGCGGGACCTACTGAGCAGTACTTC.

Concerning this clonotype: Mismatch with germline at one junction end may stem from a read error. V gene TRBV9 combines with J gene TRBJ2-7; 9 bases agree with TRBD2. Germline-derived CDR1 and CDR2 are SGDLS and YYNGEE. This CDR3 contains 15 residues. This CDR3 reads CTSSRSGSGTYEQYF. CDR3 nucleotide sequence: TGTACCAGCAGTCGTAGCGGGAGCGGTACCTACGAGCAGTACTTC.